These T cell receptor beta chains were read from a single sample in a study of T-cell reconstitution after alpha-beta-depleted transplantation in children. Using its own MiXCR run on the PCR reads, TCRdb lists one record per CDR3 protein. The sample has 40,000 to 60,000 distinct CDR3 sequences, around a tenth seen once. The sample consisted of PBMCs, mostly from graft donor cells, taken 60 days after TCRalphabeta/CD19-depleted stem cell transplant. All receptors come from a male patient aged 2-15 years who had a stem cell transplant for chronic granulomatous disease, so the T cells may come from the graft donor. Both conserved end residues are trimmed from each CDR3. The listing skips clone size in some rows; elsewhere it reads once, few, many or a size class.

abundance	v_gene	j_gene	CDR3aa
many	TRBV3-1	TRBJ2-3	ASSQGLAGGGDTQY
.	TRBV11-2	TRBJ1-4	ASSQGVLTNEKLF
many	TRBV6-1	TRBJ2-7	ASSERGLKAGGGYEQY
.	TRBV3-1	TRBJ1-2	ASSQLDSLGSPCGYT
many	TRBV2	TRBJ2-7	ASIPDRGYEQY
few	TRBV7-9	TRBJ2-5	ASSFRGSQETQY
many	TRBV5-1	TRBJ1-1	ASSLAIGVNTEAF
.	TRBV4-3	TRBJ2-7	ASSQGLSRGGYEQY
.	TRBV19	TRBJ1-2	ASSTPQGTPTNYGYT
few	TRBV7-9	TRBJ1-1	ASSLSPGLSVAGGF
many	TRBV6-5	TRBJ2-1	ASSYSTGLASYNEQF
many	TRBV4-2	TRBJ2-7	ASSQEGSTYEQY
many	TRBV14	TRBJ2-3	ASSQDVTATTDTQY
many	TRBV20-1	TRBJ2-3	SARTWDDTQY
medium-sized	TRBV11-3	TRBJ2-1	ARLPSSYNEQF
many	TRBV19	TRBJ1-2	ASSIDSLYGYT
many	TRBV27	TRBJ2-1	ASRDWGGLI
many	TRBV20-1	TRBJ2-1	SARDWGGPSSYNEQF
many	TRBV14	TRBJ2-3	ASSHLAGGLVDTQY
many	TRBV25-1	TRBJ1-2	ASSTGVVGGYT
.	TRBV11-2	TRBJ1-1	ASSLDTLNTEAF
few	TRBV2	TRBJ2-1	ASSDQTSGNYNEQF
many	TRBV7-3	TRBJ2-1	ASSLGTGNEQF
many	TRBV12-3/TRBV12-4	TRBJ1-4	ASSMGQGEKLF
many	TRBV5-1	TRBJ2-1	ASSPSLGRSSYNEQF
many	TRBV20-1	TRBJ2-4	SASPPWGANIQY
.	TRBV12-3/TRBV12-4	TRBJ2-5	ASSFRLAGEQETQY
few	TRBV20-1	TRBJ2-1	SAAGTGGLNEQF
many	TRBV5-1	TRBJ2-7	ASSSGSGRAYYEQY
many	TRBV7-8	TRBJ2-2	ASSLRSSWVNTGELF
.	TRBV6-2/TRBV6-3	TRBJ2-7	ASRKVIGVGLE
many	TRBV12-3/TRBV12-4	TRBJ2-6	ASSLALAGAGANVLT
many	TRBV29-1	TRBJ2-1	SAAPTSGINNEQF
many	TRBV27	TRBJ2-7	ARQFRVWGGTYEQY
many	TRBV4-2	TRBJ2-1	ASSLEQAYNEQF
.	TRBV11-3	TRBJ2-7	APRGQQTSEISYEQY
many	TRBV6-5	TRBJ2-7	ASRALGEGSSEQY
many	TRBV7-3	TRBJ2-7	ASSLQGGSYEQY
many	TRBV4-2	TRBJ2-1	ASSQVSGRARF
few	TRBV25-1	TRBJ2-1	ASSPRLAGVWEQF
many	TRBV5-6	TRBJ1-1	ASSLFVGTVNTEAF
many	TRBV20-1	TRBJ2-1	SARDPSGSYNEQF
few	TRBV28	TRBJ1-2	ASSRAGTAANYGYT